This T cell receptor beta chain was sequenced during a study of cytomegalovirus exposure and HLA in healthy donors. Some clones are missing from TCRdb's copy, which holds only in-frame ones; the method was immunoSEQ multiplex PCR. The top ten hold about 2% of the sample, which has around 160,000 clones, 85% seen once. Comment on this clone: Its cognate antigen is unknown.

Study findings and constraints: High specificity and sensitivity for cytomegalovirus status were reported for the classifier. Most observed TCR sequences were rare, whereas some public TCRs were detected in many donors.

V was cut by 3 bases and J by 1 base, with 15 bases left in between. CDR1 and CDR2 (germline): SEHNR, FQNEAQ (reference sequence). This CDR3 spans 16 amino acids. This chain links TRBV7-9 with TRBJ1-2; no clear D gene. The origin of this receptor is a man aged 25-45 years in good health and CMV-seropositive. Sequenced material: PBMCs. For the CDR3, the DNA is TGTGCCAGCAGCTTCCACGGGGATATATTTAACTATGGCTACACCTTC. Its translation: CASSFHGDIFNYGYTF.